The T cell receptor (beta chain) under discussion was sequenced for a study of T cells in Graves' hyperthyroidism and ophthalmopathy (dated by TCRdb to the late 2010s). A note on the overall study: Peripheral blood samples were taken at the time of initial diagnosis, prior to any treatment. To identify distinguishing TCR V-J signatures, a discovery cohort of 100 or so patients was used, comprising 40 to 45 with Graves' ophthalmopathy and some 60 with stable Graves' hyperthyroidism. Whether ophthalmopathy could be predicted prospectively was tested in an independent validation cohort made up of 18 to 20 hyperthyroidism patients plus 17 patients who later progressed to ophthalmopathy. For training and testing, the 80 to 100 patients in the discovery cohort were randomly divided in a 7:3 ratio. The study also compared thyroid tissue and blood T-cell repertoires from more than five Graves' hyperthyroidism patients. After sampling, hyperthyroidism patients received methimazole starting at 30 mg daily, and ophthalmopathy patients received high-dose intravenous methylprednisolone. The paper describes TCR Vbeta CDR3 sequencing of about 140 peripheral blood samples, made up of 43 ophthalmopathy patients, roughly 75 hyperthyroidism patients and 17 progressor patients. What the authors observed across the whole study: In validation, progression to ophthalmopathy was predicted by the model with roughly 69% sensitivity and 72% to 80% specificity, a median of 6.5 months before onset. Most expanded thyroid clonotypes (frequency above 0.001) were also detected in blood, suggesting blood repertoires may reflect thyroid immune responses. No statistical method was used to set the sample size in advance, and investigators knew the group allocation. In cross-validation, a model built on a 13 V-J signature told ophthalmopathy apart from stable hyperthyroidism with approximately 90% sensitivity and around 83% specificity, and in testing the same model reached 80%/75%.

This clonotype was detected many times. Its antigen specificity is not known. No much larger clone is present one base from it, and per-base qualities are unavailable. Hyperthyroidism patients were newly diagnosed, with disease duration under 2 months, and aged 18 to 65 years. The study excluded patients with uncontrolled infections, other autoimmune diseases, pregnancy or lactation. Diagnoses were based on clinical symptoms, serum thyroxine and TRAb, thyroid ultrasound and orbital computed tomography. For progressor patients, blood was drawn at the first diagnosis of hyperthyroidism, before any ophthalmopathy symptoms had appeared. PBMCs were separated from approximately 9.9 ml of fresh peripheral blood using Ficoll-Paque density gradient centrifugation. Progressor patients were first diagnosed with Graves' hyperthyroidism and then developed ophthalmopathy during follow-up. Total RNA was extracted using Trizol reagent, and RNA quality was assessed on an Agilent 2100 Bioanalyzer.

From the cysteine up to the phenylalanine, the CDR3 has a length of 13 residues. The CDR3 DNA has 39 bases and is translated from base 1. The trim is 3 bases for V and 3 bases for J, with a gap of 7 bases between the germline ends. CDR1 and CDR2 are read off the germline V gene as SGHAT and FQNNGV. TCR beta CDR3 regions were amplified from RNA transcripts. A first-round RT-PCR of the TCR CDR3 used the HTBI primer set with the Qiagen OneStep RT-PCR kit. A second multiplex PCR round built the libraries, followed by size selection and purification. Libraries were sequenced paired-end with 100 bp reads on an Illumina HiSeq2000. On the study's bioinformatics: SOAPnuke was used to process the raw data, removing reads that contained adapters or uncalled bases, had a mean Phred below 15, or lacked an exact match to the constant primer or identifier. COPE v1.2.5 was used to merge high-quality paired reads, and clonotypes were defined as unique nucleotide sequences. MiTCR v1.1 was used to align clonotypes to the IMGT TRBV, TRBD and TRBJ reference segments. Analysis was restricted to V-J combinations with a frequency above 0.0001, which covered 99% to 99.2% of repertoires. A TCS score was defined as the ratio of F50 (clonal expansion) to E x V (chaos), with BLOSUM62-based TCRdist applied between CDR3 peptides within each V-J. Welch's t-statistics and random forest reduced some 510 V-J features to 13, which were used in a naive Bayes classifier (R e1071). The public reads were reanalyzed by TCRdb: fastp trimming at Q25, MiXCR alignment, in-frame beta chains only. Rows with one shared CDR3 protein collapse into an entry with the most common genes and DNA. For this entry, the V and J calls and clone size follow TCRdb and not the study's own pipeline. The sample table holds 650,000 to 850,000 distinct CDR3 sequences, of which roughly 20% were seen once. The ten largest clones capture 16% of the sample.

Sequences were obtained from blood. Recombination connected TRBV11-2 to TRBJ2-3; the D segment cannot be called with confidence. The clonotype originates from a woman between 45 and 65 years old with Graves' hyperthyroidism that later progressed to Graves' ophthalmopathy. At the DNA level, the sequence is TGTGCCAGCAGCTTTTTTGTAACAGATACGCAGTATTTT. Translated, this gives CASSFFVTDTQYF. Supplemented by the reference TRBV11-2 and TRBJ2-3 proteins around the CDR3, the complete variable domain is EAGVAQSPRYKIIEKRQSVAFWCNPISGHATLYWYQQILGQGPKLLIQFQNNGVVDDSQLPKDRFSAERLKGVDSTLKIQPAKLEDSAVYLCASSFFVTDTQYFGPGTRLTVL.